This T cell receptor beta chain was obtained from a study of PD-L1 blockade in urothelial cancer. Whole-study context: Of under 30 patients, just under 26 were males with bladder-origin urothelial cancer. Patients' prior chemotherapy regimens numbered 0 to 3.

The investigators introduced synthetic TCR analog templates into each PCR as spikes. Profiled with immunoSEQ multiplex PCR; TCRdb holds only in-frame clones, not every one. The sample lists 30,000 to 40,000 clones; roughly 38% were seen once. Points on this clone: The antigen is unknown.

This CDR3 has 16 amino acids. Germline trimming cut 5 bases from V and 6 bases from J; bases unmatched to any gene: 9. Germline CDR1 and CDR2: SGHVS and FNYEAQ. The study, taken as a whole, reports: More tumor-infiltrating T lymphocytes occurred in patients with durable benefit.

Specimen: tumor tissue, collected before atezolizumab (anti-PD-L1) treatment. This TCR derives from a man aged 60-69 years with urothelial cancer. The chain joins TRBV7-6 to TRBJ1-6; TRBD1 matches 8 bases. CDR3 nucleotide sequence: TGTGCCAGCAGCCTAACAGGACAGGGTTCTAATTCACCCCTCCACTTT. As protein: CASSLTGQGSNSPLHF.